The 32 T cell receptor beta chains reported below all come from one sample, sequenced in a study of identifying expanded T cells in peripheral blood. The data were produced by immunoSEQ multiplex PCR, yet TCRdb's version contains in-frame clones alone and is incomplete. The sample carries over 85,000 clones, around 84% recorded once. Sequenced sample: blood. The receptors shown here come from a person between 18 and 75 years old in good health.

DNA of the CDR3: TGTGCCAGCAGCGTAGAGCCGGACAATCAGCCCCAGCATTTT. Protein sequence: CASSVEPDNQPQHF. J is TRBJ1-5 and V is TRBV9, with D unresolved. Germline V gene lookup returns CDR1 SGDLS and CDR2 YYNGEE. V gave up 0 bases and J gave up 3 bases, with 7 bases separating them. The CDR3 totals 14 residues. Supplemented by reference TRBV9 and TRBJ1-5, the full variable domain reads DSGVTQTPKHLITATGQRVTLRCSPRSGDLSVYWYQQSLDQGLQFLIQYYNGEERAKGNILERFSAQQFPDLHSELNLSSLELGDSALYFCASSVEPDNQPQHFGDGTRLSIL.

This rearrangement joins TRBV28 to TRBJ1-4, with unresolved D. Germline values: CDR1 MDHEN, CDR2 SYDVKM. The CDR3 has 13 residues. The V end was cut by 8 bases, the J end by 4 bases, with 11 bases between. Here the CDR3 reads CASCTASNEKLFF. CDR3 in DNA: TGTGCCAGCTGCACAGCCAGTAATGAAAAACTGTTTTTT.

The DNA for the CDR3 is TGCGCCAGCAGCGTCGACAGTAGCAATCAGCCCCAGCATTTT. The encoded protein is CASSVDSSNQPQHF. The chain employs TRBV5-1 and TRBJ1-5; a weak D match, TRBD1 (5 bases). The V end lost 4 bases, the J end lost 0 bases, and 8 bases lay between the germline ends. Per germline, CDR1 SGHRS and CDR2 YFSETQ. This CDR3 region has 14 residues.

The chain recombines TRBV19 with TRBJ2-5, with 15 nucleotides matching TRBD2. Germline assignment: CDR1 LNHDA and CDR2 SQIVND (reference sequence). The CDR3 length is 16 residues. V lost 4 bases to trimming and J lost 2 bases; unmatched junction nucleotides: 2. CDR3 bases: TGTGCCAGTAGTACGGGACTAGCGGGGGGACAAGAGACCCAGTACTTC. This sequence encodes CASSTGLAGGQETQYF.

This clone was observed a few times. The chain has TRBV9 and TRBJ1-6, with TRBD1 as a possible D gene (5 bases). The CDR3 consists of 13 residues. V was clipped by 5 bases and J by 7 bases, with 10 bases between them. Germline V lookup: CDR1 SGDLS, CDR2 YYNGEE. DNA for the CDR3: TGTGCCAGCAGGGGACCGACCAATTCACCCCTCCACTTT. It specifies CASRGPTNSPLHF.

CDR3 loop: CASGDWNQPQHF. DNA of the CDR3: TGTGCCAGCGGGGACTGGAATCAGCCCCAGCATTTT. The chain recombines TRBV2 with TRBJ1-5; possible D gene TRBD1, 5 bases. Germline CDR1 and CDR2: SNHLY and FYNNEI. The CDR3 has 12 amino acids. V lost 8 bases, J lost 4 bases, and 9 bases lay in between.

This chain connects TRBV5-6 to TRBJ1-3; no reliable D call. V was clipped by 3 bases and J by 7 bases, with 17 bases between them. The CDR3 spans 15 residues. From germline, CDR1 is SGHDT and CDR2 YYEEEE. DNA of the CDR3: TGTGCCAGCAGCTCGGGATTTGGGTCCCTCAACACCATATATTTT. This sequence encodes CASSSGFGSLNTIYF.

CDR3: CASRRGPGSSNYGYTF. The CDR3 nucleotides read TGTGCCAGCAGACGGGGTCCAGGGTCCTCTAACTATGGCTACACCTTC. This chain connects TRBV5-6 to TRBJ1-2; the D gene is possibly TRBD1 (5 bases). With 5 bases removed from V and 0 bases from J, the gap between germline ends came to 17 bases. In germline, CDR1 is SGHDT, CDR2 YYEEEE. This CDR3 spans 16 amino acids.

CDR3 amino acids: CASSLWKLPNEKLFF. In nucleotides, the CDR3 is TGTGCCAGCAGCTTGTGGAAGCTGCCTAATGAAAAACTGTTTTTT. The V and J genes are TRBV5-8 and TRBJ1-4; D not resolved. The ends were cut back, 1 base at V and 3 bases at J, with 10 bases in the middle. The V gene's germline CDR1 is SGHTS and CDR2 YDEGEE. The CDR3 sequence is 15 residues long. The full variable domain, with the rest looked up from reference TRBV5-8 and TRBJ1-4, is EAGVTQSPTHLIKTRGQQATLRCSPISGHTSVYWYQQALGLGLQFLLWYDEGEERNRGNFPPRFSGRQFPNYSSELNVNALELEDSALYLCASSLWKLPNEKLFFGSGTQLSVL.

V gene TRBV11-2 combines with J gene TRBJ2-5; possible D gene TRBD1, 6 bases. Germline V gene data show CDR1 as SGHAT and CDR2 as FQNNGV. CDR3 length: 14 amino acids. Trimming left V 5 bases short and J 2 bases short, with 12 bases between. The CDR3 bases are TGTGCCAGCAGCCAGACAGGACAGCAAGAGACCCAGTACTTC. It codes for CASSQTGQQETQYF. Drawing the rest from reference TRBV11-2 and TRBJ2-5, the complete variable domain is EAGVAQSPRYKIIEKRQSVAFWCNPISGHATLYWYQQILGQGPKLLIQFQNNGVVDDSQLPKDRFSAERLKGVDSTLKIQPAKLEDSAVYLCASSQTGQQETQYFGPGTRLLVL.

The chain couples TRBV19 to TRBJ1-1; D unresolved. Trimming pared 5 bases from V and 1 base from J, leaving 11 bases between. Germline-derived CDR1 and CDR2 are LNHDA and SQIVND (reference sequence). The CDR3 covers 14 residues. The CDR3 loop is CASSYTGTNTEAFF. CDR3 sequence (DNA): TGTGCCAGTAGTTATACCGGCACGAACACTGAAGCTTTCTTT. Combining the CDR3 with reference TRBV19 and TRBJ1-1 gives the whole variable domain DGGITQSPKYLFRKEGQNVTLSCEQNLNHDAMYWYRQDPGQGLRLIYYSQIVNDFQKGDIAEGYSVSREKKESFPLTVTSAQKNPTAFYLCASSYTGTNTEAFFGQGTRLTVV.

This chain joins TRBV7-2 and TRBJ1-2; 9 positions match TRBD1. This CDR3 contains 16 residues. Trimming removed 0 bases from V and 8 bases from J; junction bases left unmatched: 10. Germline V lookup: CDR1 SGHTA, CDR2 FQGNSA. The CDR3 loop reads CASSLAPGQGGEGYTF. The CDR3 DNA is TGTGCCAGCAGCTTAGCGCCGGGACAGGGAGGCGAAGGCTACACCTTC. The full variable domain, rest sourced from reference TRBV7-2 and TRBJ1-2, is GAGVSQSPSNKVTEKGKDVELRCDPISGHTALYWYRQSLGQGLEFLIYFQGNSAPDKSGLPSDRFSAERTGGSVSTLTIQRTQQEDSAVYLCASSLAPGQGGEGYTFGSGTRLTVV.

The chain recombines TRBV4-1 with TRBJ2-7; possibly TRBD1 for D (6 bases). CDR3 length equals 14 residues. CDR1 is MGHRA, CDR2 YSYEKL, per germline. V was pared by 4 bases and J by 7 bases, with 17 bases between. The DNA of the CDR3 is TGCGCCAGCAGCCGTGACAGGTTCAACTGGGAGCAGTACTTC. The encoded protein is CASSRDRFNWEQYF.

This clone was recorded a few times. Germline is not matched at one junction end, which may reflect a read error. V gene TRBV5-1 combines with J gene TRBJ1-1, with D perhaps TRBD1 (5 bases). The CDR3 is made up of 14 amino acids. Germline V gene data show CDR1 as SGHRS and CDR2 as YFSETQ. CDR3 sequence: CASNTQLTGTTKIF. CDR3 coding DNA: TGCGCCAGCAACACCCAGCTTACCGGGACGACAAAAATCTTT.

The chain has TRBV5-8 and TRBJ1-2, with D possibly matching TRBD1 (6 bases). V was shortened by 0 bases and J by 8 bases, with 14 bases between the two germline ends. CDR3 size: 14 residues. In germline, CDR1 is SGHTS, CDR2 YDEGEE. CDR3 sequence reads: CASSLGNTGYGYTF. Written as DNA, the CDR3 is TGTGCCAGCAGCTTGGGAAATACAGGGTACGGCTACACCTTC.

The CDR3 DNA reads as TGTGCCAGCAGCTTAGCAGGGGGCCGGCAAGAGACCCAGTACTTC. Its protein is CASSLAGGRQETQYF. The chain links TRBV7-2 to TRBJ2-5; 7 positions agree with TRBD1. The CDR3 covers 15 residues. Unmatched junction bases numbered 3, after V lost 0 bases and J lost 2 bases. CDR1 is SGHTA and CDR2 is FQGNSA in the germline V gene. The complete variable domain, with remaining parts taken from reference TRBV7-2 and TRBJ2-5, reads GAGVSQSPSNKVTEKGKDVELRCDPISGHTALYWYRQSLGQGLEFLIYFQGNSAPDKSGLPSDRFSAERTGGSVSTLTIQRTQQEDSAVYLCASSLAGGRQETQYFGPGTRLLVL.

CDR3 sequence reads: CASSLGLGVYRASDTQYF. In DNA, the CDR3 is TGTGCCAGCAGCTTAGGTCTGGGTGTGTACCGGGCGTCAGATACGCAGTATTTT. The rearrangement links TRBV7-8 to TRBJ2-3, with D hard to call. The CDR3 is 18 residues long. V dropped 1 base and J dropped 4 bases, with 21 bases sitting between them. Germline V gene sequence: CDR1 SGHVS, CDR2 FQNEAQ.

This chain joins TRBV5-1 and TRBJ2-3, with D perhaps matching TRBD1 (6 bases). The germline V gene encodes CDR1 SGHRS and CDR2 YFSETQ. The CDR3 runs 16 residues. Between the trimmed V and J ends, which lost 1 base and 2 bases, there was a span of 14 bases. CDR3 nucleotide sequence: TGCGCCAGCAGCTTGTCAGGCAGGGGTGTCACAGATACGCAGTATTTT. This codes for CASSLSGRGVTDTQYF.

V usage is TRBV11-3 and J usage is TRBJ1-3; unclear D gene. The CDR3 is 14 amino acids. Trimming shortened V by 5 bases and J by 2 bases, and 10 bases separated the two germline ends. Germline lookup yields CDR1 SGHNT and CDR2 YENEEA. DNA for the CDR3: TGTGCCAGCAGCGACCGGAGTACTGGAAACACCATATATTTT. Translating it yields CASSDRSTGNTIYF.

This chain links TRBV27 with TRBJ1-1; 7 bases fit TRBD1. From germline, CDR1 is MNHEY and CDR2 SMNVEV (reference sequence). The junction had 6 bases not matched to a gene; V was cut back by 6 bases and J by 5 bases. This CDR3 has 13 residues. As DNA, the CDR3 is TGTGCCAGCAGCCAACAGGGGAGGACTGAAGCTTTCTTT. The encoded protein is CASSQQGRTEAFF.

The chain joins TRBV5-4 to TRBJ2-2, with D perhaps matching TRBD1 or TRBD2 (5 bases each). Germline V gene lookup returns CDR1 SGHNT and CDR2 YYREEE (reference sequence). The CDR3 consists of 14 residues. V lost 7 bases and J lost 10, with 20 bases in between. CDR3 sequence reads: CASRRDRGVVELFF. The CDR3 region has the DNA TGTGCCAGCCGCCGGGACCGCGGTGTTGTGGAGCTGTTTTTT.

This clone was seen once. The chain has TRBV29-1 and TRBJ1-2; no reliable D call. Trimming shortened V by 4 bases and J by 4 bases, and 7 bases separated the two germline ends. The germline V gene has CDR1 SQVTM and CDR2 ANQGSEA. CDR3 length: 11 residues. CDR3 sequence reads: CSVADFYGYTF. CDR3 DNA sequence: TGCAGCGTTGCGGACTTCTATGGCTACACCTTC. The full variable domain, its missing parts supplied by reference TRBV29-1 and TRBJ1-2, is SAVISQKPSRDICQRGTSLTIQCQVDSQVTMMFWYRQQPGQSLTLIATANQGSEATYESGFVIDKFPISRPNLTFSTLTVSNMSPEDSSIYLCSVADFYGYTFGSGTRLTVV.

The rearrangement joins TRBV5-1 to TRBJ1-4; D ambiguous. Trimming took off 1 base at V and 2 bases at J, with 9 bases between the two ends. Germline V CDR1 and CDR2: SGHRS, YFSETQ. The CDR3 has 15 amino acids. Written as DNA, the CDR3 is TGCGCCAGCAGCTTGATGTTACCGACTAATGAAAAACTGTTTTTT. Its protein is CASSLMLPTNEKLFF.

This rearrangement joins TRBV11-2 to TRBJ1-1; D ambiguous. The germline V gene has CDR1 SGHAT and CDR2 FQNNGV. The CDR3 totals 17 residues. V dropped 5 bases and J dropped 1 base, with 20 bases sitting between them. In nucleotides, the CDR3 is TGTGCCAGCAGCGCCGTGGCAGGACGTAACTCGAACACTGAAGCTTTCTTT. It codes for CASSAVAGRNSNTEAFF.

The DNA for the CDR3 is TGTGCCAGCAGCTTAGCAGGGCAGCACCGCGGAAACACCATATATTTT. Residues: CASSLAGQHRGNTIYF. The chain recombines TRBV7-2 with TRBJ1-3; D unresolved. The V gene lost 0 bases and the J gene lost 4 bases, with 13 bases spanning the gap. The CDR3 spans 16 residues. Germline V CDR1 and CDR2: SGHTA, FQGNSA.

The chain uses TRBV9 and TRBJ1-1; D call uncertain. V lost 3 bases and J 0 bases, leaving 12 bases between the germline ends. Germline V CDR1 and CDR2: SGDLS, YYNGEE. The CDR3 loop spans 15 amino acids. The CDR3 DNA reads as TGTGCCAGCAGCGCACCACATGGGATGAACACTGAAGCTTTCTTT. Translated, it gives CASSAPHGMNTEAFF.

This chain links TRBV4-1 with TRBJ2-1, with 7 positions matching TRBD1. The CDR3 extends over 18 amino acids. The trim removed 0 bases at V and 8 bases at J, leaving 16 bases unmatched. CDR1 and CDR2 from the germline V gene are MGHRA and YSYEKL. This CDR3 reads CASSQDLGEATGRDEQFF. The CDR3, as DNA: TGCGCCAGCAGCCAAGATCTCGGGGAAGCGACAGGGCGCGATGAGCAGTTCTTC.

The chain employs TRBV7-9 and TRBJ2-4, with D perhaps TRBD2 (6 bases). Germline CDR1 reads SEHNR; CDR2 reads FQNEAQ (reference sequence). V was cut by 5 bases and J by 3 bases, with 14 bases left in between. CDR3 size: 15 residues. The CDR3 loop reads CASSMAGSNKNIQYF. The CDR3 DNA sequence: TGTGCCAGCAGCATGGCCGGGAGCAACAAAAACATTCAGTACTTC.

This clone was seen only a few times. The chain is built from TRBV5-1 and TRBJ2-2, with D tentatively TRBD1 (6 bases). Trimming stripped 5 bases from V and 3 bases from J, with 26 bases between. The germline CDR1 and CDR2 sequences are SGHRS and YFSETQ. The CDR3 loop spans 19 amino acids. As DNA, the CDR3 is TGCGCCAGCAGTTTCACAAACAGGGCCCATTCCCTTGACACCGGGGAGCTGTTTTTT. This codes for CASSFTNRAHSLDTGELFF.

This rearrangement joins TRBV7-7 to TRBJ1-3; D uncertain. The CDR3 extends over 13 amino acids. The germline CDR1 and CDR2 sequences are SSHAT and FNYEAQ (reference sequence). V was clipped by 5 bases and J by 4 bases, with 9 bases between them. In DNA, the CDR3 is TGTGCCAGCAGCGTTGGGGAGGGAAACACCATATATTTT. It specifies CASSVGEGNTIYF.

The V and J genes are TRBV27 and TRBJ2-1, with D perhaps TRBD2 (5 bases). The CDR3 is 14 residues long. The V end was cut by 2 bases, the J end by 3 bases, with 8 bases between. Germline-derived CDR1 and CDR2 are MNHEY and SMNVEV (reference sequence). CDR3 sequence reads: CASSLSGIYNEQFF. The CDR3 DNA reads TGTGCCAGCAGTTTAAGCGGAATCTACAATGAGCAGTTCTTC.

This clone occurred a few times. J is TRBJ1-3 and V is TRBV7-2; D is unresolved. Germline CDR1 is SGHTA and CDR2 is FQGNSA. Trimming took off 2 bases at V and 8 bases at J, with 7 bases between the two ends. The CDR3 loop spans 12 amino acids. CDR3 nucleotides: TGTGCCAGCAGCTTATCTGTCGACACCATATATTTT. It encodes CASSLSVDTIYF. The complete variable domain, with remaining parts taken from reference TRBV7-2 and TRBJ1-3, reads GAGVSQSPSNKVTEKGKDVELRCDPISGHTALYWYRQSLGQGLEFLIYFQGNSAPDKSGLPSDRFSAERTGGSVSTLTIQRTQQEDSAVYLCASSLSVDTIYFGEGSWLTVV.